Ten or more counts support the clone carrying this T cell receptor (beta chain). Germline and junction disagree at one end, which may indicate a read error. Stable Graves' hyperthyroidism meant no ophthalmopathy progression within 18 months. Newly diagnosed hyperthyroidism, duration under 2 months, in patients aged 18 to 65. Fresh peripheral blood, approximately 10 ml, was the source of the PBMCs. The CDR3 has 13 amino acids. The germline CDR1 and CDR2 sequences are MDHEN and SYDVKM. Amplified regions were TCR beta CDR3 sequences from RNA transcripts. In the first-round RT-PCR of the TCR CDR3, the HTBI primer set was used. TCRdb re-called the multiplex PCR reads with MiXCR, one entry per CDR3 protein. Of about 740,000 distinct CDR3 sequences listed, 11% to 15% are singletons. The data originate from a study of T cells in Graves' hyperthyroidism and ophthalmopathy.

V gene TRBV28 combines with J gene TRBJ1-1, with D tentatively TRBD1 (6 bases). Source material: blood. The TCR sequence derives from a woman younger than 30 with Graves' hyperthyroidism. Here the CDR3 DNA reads TGTGCCAGCGGGAGGGGGGGGAACCCTGAAGCTTTCTTT. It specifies CASGRGGNPEAFF.